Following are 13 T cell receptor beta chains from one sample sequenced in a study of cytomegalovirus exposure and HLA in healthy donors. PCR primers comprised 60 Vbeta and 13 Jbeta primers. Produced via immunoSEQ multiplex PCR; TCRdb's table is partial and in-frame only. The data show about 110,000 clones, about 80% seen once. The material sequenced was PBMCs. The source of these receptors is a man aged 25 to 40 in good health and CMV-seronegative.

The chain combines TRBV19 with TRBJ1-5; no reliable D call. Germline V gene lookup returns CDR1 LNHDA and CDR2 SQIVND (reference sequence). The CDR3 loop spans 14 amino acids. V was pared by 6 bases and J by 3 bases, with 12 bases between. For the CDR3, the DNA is TGTGCCAGTAGGAGGGAGCCGATCAATCAGCCCCAGCATTTT. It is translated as CASRREPINQPQHF. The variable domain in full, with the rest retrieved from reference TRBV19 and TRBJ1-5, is DGGITQSPKYLFRKEGQNVTLSCEQNLNHDAMYWYRQDPGQGLRLIYYSQIVNDFQKGDIAEGYSVSREKKESFPLTVTSAQKNPTAFYLCASRREPINQPQHFGDGTRLSIL.

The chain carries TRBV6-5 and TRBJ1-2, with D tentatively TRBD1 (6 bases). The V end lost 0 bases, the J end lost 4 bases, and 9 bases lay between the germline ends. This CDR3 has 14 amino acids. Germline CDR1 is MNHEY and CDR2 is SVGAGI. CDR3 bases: TGTGCCAGCAGTTACTCACAGGGTGGCTATGGCTACACCTTC. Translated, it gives CASSYSQGGYGYTF.

CDR3 DNA: TGTGCCTGGAGCCGAACAGGGGGTCGAGGCTACACCTTC. Its translation: CAWSRTGGRGYTF. The V and J genes are TRBV30 and TRBJ1-2; 8 nucleotides align to TRBD1. This CDR3 region has 13 residues. Germline CDR1 is GTSNPN and CDR2 is SVGIG (reference sequence). After removal of 3 bases from V and 8 bases from J, the junction contained 8 bases not matched to a gene. Together with reference TRBV30 and TRBJ1-2, the CDR3 gives the full variable domain: SQTIHQWPATLVQPVGSPLSLECTVEGTSNPNLYWYRQAAGRGLQLLFYSVGIGQISSEVPQNLSASRPQDRQFILSSKKLLLSDSGFYLCAWSRTGGRGYTFGSGTRLTVV.

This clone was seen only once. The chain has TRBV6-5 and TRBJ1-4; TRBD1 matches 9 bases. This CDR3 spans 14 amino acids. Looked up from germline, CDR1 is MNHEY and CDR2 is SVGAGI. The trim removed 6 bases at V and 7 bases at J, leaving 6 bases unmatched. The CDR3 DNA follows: TGTGCCAGCAGGAGGGACAGGGAGGGTGAAAAACTGTTTTTT. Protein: CASRRDREGEKLFF.

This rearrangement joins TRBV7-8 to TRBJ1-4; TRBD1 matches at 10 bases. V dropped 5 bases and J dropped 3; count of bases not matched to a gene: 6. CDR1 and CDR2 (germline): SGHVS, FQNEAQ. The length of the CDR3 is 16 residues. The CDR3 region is CASSPGTGASNEKLFF. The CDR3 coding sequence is TGTGCCAGCAGCCCCGGGACAGGGGCCTCTAATGAAAAACTGTTTTTT.

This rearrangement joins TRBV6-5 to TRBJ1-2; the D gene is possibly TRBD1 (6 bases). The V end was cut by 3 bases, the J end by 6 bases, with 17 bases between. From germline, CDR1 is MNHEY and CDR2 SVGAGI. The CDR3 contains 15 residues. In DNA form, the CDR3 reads TGTGCCAGCAGTTATAGGATGGACAGTCGAGATGGCTACACCTTC. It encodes CASSYRMDSRDGYTF.

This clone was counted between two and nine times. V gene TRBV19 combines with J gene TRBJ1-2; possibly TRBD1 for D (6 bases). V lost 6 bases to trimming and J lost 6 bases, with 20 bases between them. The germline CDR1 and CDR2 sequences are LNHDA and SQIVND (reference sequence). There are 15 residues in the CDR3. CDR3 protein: CASRIPAGDKDGYTF. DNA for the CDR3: TGTGCCAGTAGGATCCCAGCAGGGGATAAGGATGGCTACACCTTC.

The CDR3 nucleotides are TGCGCCAGCAGCCAATACGACAGGGTTGGCTACACCTTC. Protein sequence: CASSQYDRVGYTF. The chain employs TRBV4-3 and TRBJ1-2, with 7 bases that match TRBD1. The V gene end was trimmed by 2 bases and the J gene end by 7 bases; junction bases not matched to a gene: 4. This CDR3 is built from 13 residues. The germline V gene encodes CDR1 LGHNA and CDR2 YSLEER.

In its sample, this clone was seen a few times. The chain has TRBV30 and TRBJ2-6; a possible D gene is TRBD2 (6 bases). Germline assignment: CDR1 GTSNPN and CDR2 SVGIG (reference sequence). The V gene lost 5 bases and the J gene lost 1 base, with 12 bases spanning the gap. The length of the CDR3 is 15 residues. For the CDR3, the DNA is TGTGCCTGGGCGGGGACCCATTCTGGGGCCAACGTCCTGACTTTC. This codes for CAWAGTHSGANVLTF. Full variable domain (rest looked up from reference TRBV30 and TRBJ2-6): SQTIHQWPATLVQPVGSPLSLECTVEGTSNPNLYWYRQAAGRGLQLLFYSVGIGQISSEVPQNLSASRPQDRQFILSSKKLLLSDSGFYLCAWAGTHSGANVLTFGAGSRLTVL.

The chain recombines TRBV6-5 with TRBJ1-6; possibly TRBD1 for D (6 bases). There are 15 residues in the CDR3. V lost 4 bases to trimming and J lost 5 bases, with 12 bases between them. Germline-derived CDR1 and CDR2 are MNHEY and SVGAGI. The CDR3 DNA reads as TGTGCCAGCAGTTTTGGGACACCGAATAATTCACCCCTCCACTTT. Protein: CASSFGTPNNSPLHF.

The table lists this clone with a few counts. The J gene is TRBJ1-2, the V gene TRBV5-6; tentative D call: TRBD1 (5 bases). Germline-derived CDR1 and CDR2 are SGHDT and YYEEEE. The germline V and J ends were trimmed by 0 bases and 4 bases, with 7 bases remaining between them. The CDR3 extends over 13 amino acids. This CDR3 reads CASSLGQIYGYTF. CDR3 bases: TGTGCCAGCAGCTTGGGACAGATCTATGGCTACACCTTC.

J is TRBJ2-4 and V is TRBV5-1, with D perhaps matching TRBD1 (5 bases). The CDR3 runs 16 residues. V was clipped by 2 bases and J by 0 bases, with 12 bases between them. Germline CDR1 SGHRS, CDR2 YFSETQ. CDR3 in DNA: TGCGCCAGCAGCTTTGAGACAGCTCTAGCCAAAAACATTCAGTACTTC. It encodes CASSFETALAKNIQYF.

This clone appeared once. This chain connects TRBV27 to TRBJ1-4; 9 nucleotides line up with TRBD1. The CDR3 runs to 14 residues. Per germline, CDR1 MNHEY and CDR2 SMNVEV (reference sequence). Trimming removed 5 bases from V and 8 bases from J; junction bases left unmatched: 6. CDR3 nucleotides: TGTGCCAGCAGTCGTGACAGGGGGGGGGAAAAACTGTTTTTT. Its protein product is CASSRDRGGEKLFF. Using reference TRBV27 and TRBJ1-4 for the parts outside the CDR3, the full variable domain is EAQVTQNPRYLITVTGKKLTVTCSQNMNHEYMSWYRQDPGLGLRQIYYSMNVEVTDKGDVPEGYKVSRKEKRNFPLILESPSPNQTSLYFCASSRDRGGEKLFFGSGTQLSVL.